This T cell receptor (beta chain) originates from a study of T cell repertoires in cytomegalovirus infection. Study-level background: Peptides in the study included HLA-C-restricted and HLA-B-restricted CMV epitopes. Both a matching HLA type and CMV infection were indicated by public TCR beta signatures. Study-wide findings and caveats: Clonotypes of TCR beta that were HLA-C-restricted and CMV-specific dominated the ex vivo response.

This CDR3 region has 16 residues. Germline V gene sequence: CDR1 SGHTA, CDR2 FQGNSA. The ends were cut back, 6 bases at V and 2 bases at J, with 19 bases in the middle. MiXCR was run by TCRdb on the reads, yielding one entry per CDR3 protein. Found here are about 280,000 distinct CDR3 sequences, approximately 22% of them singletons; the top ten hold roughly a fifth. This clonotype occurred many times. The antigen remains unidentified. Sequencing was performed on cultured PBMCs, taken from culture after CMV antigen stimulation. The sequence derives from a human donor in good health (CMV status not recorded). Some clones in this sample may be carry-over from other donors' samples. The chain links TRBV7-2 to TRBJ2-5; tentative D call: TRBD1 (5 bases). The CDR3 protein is CASSWGSPIVQETQYF. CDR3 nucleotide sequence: TGTGCCAGCAGTTGGGGCAGCCCGATAGTACAAGAGACCCAGTACTTC.